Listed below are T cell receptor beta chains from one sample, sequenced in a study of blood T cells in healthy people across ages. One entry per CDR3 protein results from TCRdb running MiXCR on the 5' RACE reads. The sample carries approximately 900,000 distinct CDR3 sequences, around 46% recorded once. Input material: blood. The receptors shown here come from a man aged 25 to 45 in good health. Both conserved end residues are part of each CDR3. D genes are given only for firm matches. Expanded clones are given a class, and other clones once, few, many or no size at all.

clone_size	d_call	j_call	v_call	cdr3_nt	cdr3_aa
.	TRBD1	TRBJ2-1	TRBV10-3	TGTGCCATCAGACAGGGGCTTGGGAATGAGCAGTTCTTC	CAIRQGLGNEQFF
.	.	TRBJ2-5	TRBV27	TGTGCCAGCCGGATGCAGGGGAGCTCGGAGACCCAGTACTTC	CASRMQGSSETQYF
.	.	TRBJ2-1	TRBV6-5	TGTGCCAGCAGTTCTGAAGGACGGGCCTACAATGAGCAGTTCTTC	CASSSEGRAYNEQFF
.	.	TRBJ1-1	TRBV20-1	TGCAGTGCTCCAGCTGAGAACACTGAAGCTTTCTTT	CSAPAENTEAFF
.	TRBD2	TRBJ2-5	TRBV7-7	TGTGCTAGCGGGAAACAAGGGACACAAGAGACCCAGTACTTC	CASGKQGTQETQYF
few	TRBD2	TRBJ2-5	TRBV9	TGTGCCAGCAGCAGAGGGACTAGCGGGGGGGCATTGGAGACCCAGTACTTC	CASSRGTSGGALETQYF
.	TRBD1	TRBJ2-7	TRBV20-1	TGCAGTGCTAACCCGGACAGGGATTTCTACGAGCAGTACTTC	CSANPDRDFYEQYF
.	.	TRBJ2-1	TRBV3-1	TGTGCCAGCAGCCGGCGGGCCGTTGGTGAGCAGTTCTTC	CASSRRAVGEQFF
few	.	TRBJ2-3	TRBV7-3	TGTGCCAGCAGCTTAACGCCACAACCCCGGGGCTATGAGAACACAGATACGCAGTATTTT	CASSLTPQPRGYENTDTQYF
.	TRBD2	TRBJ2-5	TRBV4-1	TGCGCCAGCAGCCAAAGACACCTAGCGGGGGGACAAGAGACCCAGTACTTC	CASSQRHLAGGQETQYF
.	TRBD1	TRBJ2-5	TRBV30	TGTGCCTGGAGTGTAATAGGGACAGGGATCTATAAGACCCAGTACTTC	CAWSVIGTGIYKTQYF
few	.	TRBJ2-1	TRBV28	TGTGCCAGCAGTCCTCGACTGGGACCTTCCTACAATGAGCAGTTCTTC	CASSPRLGPSYNEQFF
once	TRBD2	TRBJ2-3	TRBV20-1	TGCAGTGCTCACCTAGCGGGGAACACAGATACGCAGTATTTT	CSAHLAGNTDTQYF
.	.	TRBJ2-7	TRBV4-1	TGCGCCAGCAGCCAAGTGGCGGGCGCGGACGAGCAGTACTTC	CASSQVAGADEQYF
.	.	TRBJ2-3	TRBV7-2	TGTGCCAGCAGCCACGTCGAGAGTGGTGGGACAGATACGCAGTATTTT	CASSHVESGGTDTQYF
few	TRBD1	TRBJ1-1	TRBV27	TGTGCCAGCAGTCCGACGACAGGGTCGATCACTGAAGCTTTCTTT	CASSPTTGSITEAFF
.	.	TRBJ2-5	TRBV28	TGTGCCAGCAGTTTTAACGCCCCAGGACAAAGGACCCAGTACTTC	CASSFNAPGQRTQYF
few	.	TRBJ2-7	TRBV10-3	TGTGCCATCAGTGAGTCGAGAGAACTTTCTCCCTACGAGCAGTACTTC	CAISESRELSPYEQYF
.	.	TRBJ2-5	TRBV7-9	TGTGCCAGCAGCCCTATCAATAAGGAGACCCAGTACTTC	CASSPINKETQYF
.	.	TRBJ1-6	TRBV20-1	TGCAGTGCCAGAAAGGTGTTAGAGAATTCACCCCTCCACTTT	CSARKVLENSPLHF
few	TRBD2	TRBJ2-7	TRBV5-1	TGCGCCAGCAGCTTGTCTAGCGGGGGGTCCTACGAGCAGTACTTC	CASSLSSGGSYEQYF
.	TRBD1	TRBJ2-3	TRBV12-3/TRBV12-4	TGTGCCAGCAGTTCCTACCAGACAGGGATAGTCGCAGATACGCAGTATTTT	CASSSYQTGIVADTQYF
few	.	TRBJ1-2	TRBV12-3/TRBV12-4	TGTGCCAGCAGTCTTTCTTTAGGGGGCTATGGCTACACCTTC	CASSLSLGGYGYTF
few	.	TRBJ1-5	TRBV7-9	TGTGCCAGCAGCCCGGACTTAAGTGGACCCCAGCATTTT	CASSPDLSGPQHF
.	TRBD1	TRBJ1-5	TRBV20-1	TGCAGTGCCGACGAACAGGGGAATTATAGCAATCAGCCCCAGCATTTT	CSADEQGNYSNQPQHF
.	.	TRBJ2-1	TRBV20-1	TGCAGTGCTAGAGATTCTCTATCGGGAGTGGCGTATGAGCAGTTCTTC	CSARDSLSGVAYEQFF
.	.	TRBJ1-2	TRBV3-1	TGTGCCAGCAGCCAAGAAGGTTCGAGCAATGGCTACACCTTC	CASSQEGSSNGYTF
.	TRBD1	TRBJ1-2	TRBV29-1	TGCAGCGTGGACAGGAGTACGCGCTATGGCTACACCTTC	CSVDRSTRYGYTF
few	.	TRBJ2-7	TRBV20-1	TGCAGTGCGCCAGGGGCTAGCAGTTACGAGCAGTACTTC	CSAPGASSYEQYF
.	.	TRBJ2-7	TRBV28	TGTGCCAGCAGTTTATTTCTAGTGAGCTACGAGCAGTACTTC	CASSLFLVSYEQYF
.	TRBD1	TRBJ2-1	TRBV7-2	TGTGCCAGCAGCTTAGGGAACAGGGGGCGAGACAATGAGCAGTTCTTC	CASSLGNRGRDNEQFF
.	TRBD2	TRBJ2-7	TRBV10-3	TGTGCCGTTTCCGGGGAGGGCGGCTACAATGAGCAGTACTTC	CAVSGEGGYNEQYF
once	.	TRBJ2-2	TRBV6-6	TGTGCCAGCAGTTATCGACAGAACACCGGGGAGCTGTTTTTT	CASSYRQNTGELFF
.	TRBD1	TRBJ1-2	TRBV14	TGTGCCAGCAGCCGAGGGGGACAGCAAACTAACTATGGCTACACCTTC	CASSRGGQQTNYGYTF
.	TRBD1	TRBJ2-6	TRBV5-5	TGTGTCAGCAGCTCGCTAGCGGGGACAGGGGGCTTCTCTGGGGCCAACGTCCTGACTTTC	CVSSSLAGTGGFSGANVLTF
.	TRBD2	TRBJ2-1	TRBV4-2	TGTGCCAGTAGCCAGGCCGGGACTAGCCGCAAGCCTGAGCAGTTCTTC	CASSQAGTSRKPEQFF
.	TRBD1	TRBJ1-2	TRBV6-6	TGTGCCAGCAGTTACTCGGACAGGGGCTCCGGCTACACCTTC	CASSYSDRGSGYTF
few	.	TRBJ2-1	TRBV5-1	TGCGCCAGCGAAAAAAGTGGTAGCGTTGCCAATGAGCAGTTCTTC	CASEKSGSVANEQFF
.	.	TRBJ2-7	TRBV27	TGTGCCAGCAGCCCTTACGGACAGTCCTACGAGCAGTACTTC	CASSPYGQSYEQYF
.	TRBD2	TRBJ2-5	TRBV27	TGTGCCAGCAGTTTTTCTAGCGGGGGGCCAGCCCAAGAGACCCAGTACTTC	CASSFSSGGPAQETQYF
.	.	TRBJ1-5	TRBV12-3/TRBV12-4	TGTTCCAGCAGCTCAGGTTCTGATCAGCCCCAGCATTTT	CSSSSGSDQPQHF
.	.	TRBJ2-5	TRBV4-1	TGCGCCAGCAGCCAAGATCTATTGGGATTCCAAGAGACCCAGTACTTC	CASSQDLLGFQETQYF
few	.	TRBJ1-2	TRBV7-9	TGTGCCAGCAGCTCCCCGGTCGGAGGACAGAATTTTAACTATGGCTACACCTTC	CASSSPVGGQNFNYGYTF
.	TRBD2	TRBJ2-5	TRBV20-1	TGCAGTGCTAGTGATGCGGGAGGGGCCGGACCCCAGTACTTC	CSASDAGGAGPQYF
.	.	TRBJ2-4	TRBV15	TGTGCCACCAGTCGAGGCCCCGGGACCCAAAACATTCAGTACTTC	CATSRGPGTQNIQYF
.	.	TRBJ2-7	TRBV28	TGTGCCAGCATCGGGCCCGCCTACGAGCAGTACTTC	CASIGPAYEQYF
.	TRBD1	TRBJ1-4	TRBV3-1	TGTGCCAGCAGCCAAGGACAGGGCATCGGTGAAAAACTGTTTTTT	CASSQGQGIGEKLFF
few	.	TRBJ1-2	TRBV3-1	TGTGCCAGCAGCCAAGAAATTCCATATGGCTACACCTTC	CASSQEIPYGYTF
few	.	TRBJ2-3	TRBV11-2	TGTGCCAGCAGCCAAGGGATTTTGGATACGCAGTATTTT	CASSQGILDTQYF
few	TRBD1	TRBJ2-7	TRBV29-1	TGCAGCGTCGGACAGGGAAGCGGCTACGAGCAGTACTTC	CSVGQGSGYEQYF
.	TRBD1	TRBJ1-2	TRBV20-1	TGCAGTGCTAGGACAGGGGAATCCTATGGCTACACCTTC	CSARTGESYGYTF
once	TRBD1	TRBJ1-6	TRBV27	TGTGCCAGTAGAGGGACAGGGATTGTTTCACCCCTCCACTTT	CASRGTGIVSPLHF
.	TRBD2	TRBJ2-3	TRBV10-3	TGTGCCATCAGTGCGGGAAGCGGGGGGGCGACAGATACGCAGTATTTT	CAISAGSGGATDTQYF